This TCR beta chain was sequenced during a study of blood T cell repertoires in COVID-19. Profiled with immunoSEQ multiplex PCR; TCRdb holds only in-frame clones, not every one. The top ten clones hold roughly 0.58% of a sample with about 150,000 clones, 75% to 85% of them seen once. The germline CDR1 and CDR2 sequences are LGHDT and YNNKEL (reference sequence). Deletions cut 6 bases from V and 8 bases from J, with 13 bases between. The CDR3 is 13 residues long. Sequencing was performed on peripheral blood. This sequence joins TRBV3-1 (or the pseudogene TRBV3-2) and TRBJ1-4; D not resolved. This clonotype was obtained from a man in his 60s with acute or convalescent COVID-19. The CDR3 loop is CASSHDGVEKLFF. The DNA of the CDR3 is TGTGCCAGCAGTCATGACGGGGTGGAAAAACTGTTTTTT.